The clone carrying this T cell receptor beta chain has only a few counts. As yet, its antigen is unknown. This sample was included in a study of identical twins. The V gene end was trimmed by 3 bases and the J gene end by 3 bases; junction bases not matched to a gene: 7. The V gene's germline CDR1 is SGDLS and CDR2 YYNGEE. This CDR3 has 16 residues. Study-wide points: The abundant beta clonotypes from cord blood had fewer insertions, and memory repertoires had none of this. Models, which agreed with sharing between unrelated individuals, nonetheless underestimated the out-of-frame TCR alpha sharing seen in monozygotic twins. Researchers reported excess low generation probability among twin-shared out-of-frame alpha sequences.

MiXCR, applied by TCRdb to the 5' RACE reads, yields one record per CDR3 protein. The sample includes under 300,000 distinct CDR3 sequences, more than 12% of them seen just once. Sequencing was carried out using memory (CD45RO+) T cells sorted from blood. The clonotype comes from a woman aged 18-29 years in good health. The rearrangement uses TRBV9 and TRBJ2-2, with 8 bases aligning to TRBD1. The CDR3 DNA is TGTGCCAGCAGCGGCCTGGGACAGGCGCACACCGGGGAGCTGTTTTTT. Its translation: CASSGLGQAHTGELFF.